This passage covers 21 T cell receptor beta chains from one sample sequenced in a study of regulatory T cells in long-lasting Graves disease. With iRepertoire HTBI primers and Arm-PCR of CDR3 regions, TCR beta libraries were built. TCRdb passed the multiplex PCR reads through MiXCR, listing each CDR3 protein once. The sample holds roughly 350,000 distinct CDR3 sequences; 16% are singletons and the top ten take roughly 27%. Regarding time point: newly diagnosed GD, antithyroid drugs for less than 3 months. Researchers made the TCR library from RNA that was extracted from PBMCs. This same sample was also part of a study on T cells in Graves' hyperthyroidism and ophthalmopathy.

The sequenced sample was peripheral blood mononuclear cells (PBMCs), obtained at new diagnosis, from a patient treated with antithyroid drugs. Receptor source: a man in his forties or fifties with Graves disease.

This clonotype showed up just a few times. The rearrangement joins TRBV6-1 to TRBJ2-4; tentative D call: TRBD1 (5 bases). The length of the CDR3 is 14 residues. V was pared by 6 bases and J by 6 bases, with 15 bases between. CDR1 and CDR2 from the germline V gene are MNHNS and SASEGT. The CDR3 here is CASRGLGARNIQYF. The CDR3 DNA reads TGTGCCAGCAGAGGGTTAGGGGCCCGAAACATTCAGTACTTC.

This clonotype was observed at least ten times. V gene TRBV5-1 combines with J gene TRBJ2-3; D is possibly TRBD1 (5 bases). Germline CDR1 SGHRS, CDR2 YFSETQ. This CDR3 is built from 14 residues. V was clipped by 0 bases and J by 1 base, with 6 bases between them. CDR3 loop: CASSLAQGTDTQYF. DNA for the CDR3: TGCGCCAGCAGCTTGGCACAGGGCACAGATACGCAGTATTTT.

The chain carries TRBV6-1 and TRBJ2-3, with TRBD2 as a possible D gene (6 bases). V was trimmed by 11 bases and J by 2 bases, leaving 14 bases between them. The V gene's germline CDR1 is MNHNS and CDR2 SASEGT. This CDR3 spans 13 amino acids. CDR3 in amino acids: CAARRVATDTQYF. The CDR3 coding sequence is TGTGCCGCCAGGAGGGTAGCCACAGATACGCAGTATTTT.

At least ten counts were recorded for this clonotype. The CDR3 DNA is TGCGCCAGCAGCTTGGTGGGACAGCCCTACGAGCAGTACTTC. It is translated as CASSLVGQPYEQYF. This chain connects TRBV5-1 to TRBJ2-7; 7 nucleotides agree with TRBD1. This CDR3 is 14 amino acids long. The germline gives CDR1 SGHRS, CDR2 YFSETQ. Losses at the gene ends were 0 bases for V and 2 bases for J; bases not matched to a gene: 2.

This clonotype was seen many times. The chain combines TRBV5-1 with TRBJ2-3, with 7 bases lining up with TRBD2. This CDR3 region has 16 residues. With V trimmed by 5 bases and J by 3 bases, 12 bases remained unmatched. Germline assignment: CDR1 SGHRS and CDR2 YFSETQ. The CDR3 region is CASSLVAGEKTDTQYF. Written as DNA, the CDR3 is TGCGCCAGCAGTCTGGTGGCGGGGGAGAAGACAGATACGCAGTATTTT.

This clonotype was seen repeatedly, ten times or more. The chain has TRBV11-2 and TRBJ2-7, with a possible D match to TRBD2 (6 bases). This CDR3 contains 15 residues. CDR1 and CDR2 from the germline V gene are SGHAT and FQNNGV. V lost 1 base, J lost 2 bases, and 12 bases lay in between. CDR3 nucleotide sequence: TGTGCCAGCAGCTTAGGGGACTCACTCGCCTACGAGCAGTACTTC. Translation: CASSLGDSLAYEQYF. Full variable domain (outside the CDR3, taken from reference TRBV11-2 and TRBJ2-7): EAGVAQSPRYKIIEKRQSVAFWCNPISGHATLYWYQQILGQGPKLLIQFQNNGVVDDSQLPKDRFSAERLKGVDSTLKIQPAKLEDSAVYLCASSLGDSLAYEQYFGPGTRLTVT.

This clonotype came up many times. This chain links TRBV12-3 or TRBV12-4 with TRBJ2-3, with 7 positions matching TRBD1. V lost 4 bases, J lost 1 base, and 2 bases stayed unmatched. The CDR3 is made up of 14 amino acids. The CDR3, as DNA: TGTGCCAGCAGTTATGACAGGGGCACAGATACGCAGTATTTT. Translated: CASSYDRGTDTQYF.

This clonotype was counted ten times or more. This sequence joins TRBV27 and TRBJ2-4, with D possibly matching TRBD1 (6 bases). CDR1 is MNHEY and CDR2 is SMNVEV in the germline V gene (reference sequence). This CDR3 spans 12 amino acids. V was pared by 6 bases and J by 8 bases, with 11 bases between. CDR3 region: CASSSQGHIQYF. CDR3 sequence (DNA): TGTGCCAGCAGCTCCCAGGGGCACATTCAGTACTTC.

This clonotype was counted a few times. The CDR3 does not end in the conserved phenylalanine or tryptophan, so this is likely a read error. This chain links TRBV5-1 with TRBJ1-2; D uncertain. There are 15 residues in the CDR3. Trimming took 0 bases from V and 2 from J, leaving 11 bases between them. Germline-derived CDR1 and CDR2 are SGHRS and YFSETQ. DNA of the CDR3: TGCGCCAGCAGCTTGGCCATCGGCATGAACTATGGCTACACCTCC. It translates to CASSLAIGMNYGYTS.

This clonotype has a count of ten or more. This chain links TRBV2 with TRBJ1-5; 8 bases are shared with TRBD1. CDR3 size: 14 residues. The V and J ends lost 0 bases and 15 bases, in that order; junction bases with no gene match: 10. CDR1 SNHLY and CDR2 FYNNEI come from the germline V gene. For the CDR3, the DNA is TGTGCCAGCAGTGAAGCGCACGGGACAGGTGGACGGCATTTT. The encoded protein is CASSEAHGTGGRHF.

Ten or more counts support this clonotype. This chain joins TRBV6-1 and TRBJ1-5; 7 bases align to TRBD1. Losses at the gene ends were 2 bases for V and 4 bases for J; bases not matched to a gene: 8. Per germline, CDR1 MNHNS and CDR2 SASEGT. The CDR3 has 16 residues. The CDR3, as DNA: TGTGCCAGCAGTGAACCACCCGGGACAGAAAATCAGCCCCAGCATTTT. Amino acids: CASSEPPGTENQPQHF.

This clonotype was picked up a small number of times. The rearrangement uses TRBV10-2 and TRBJ2-1; 8 bases are a match to TRBD1. The CDR3 loop spans 15 amino acids. Per the germline V gene, CDR1 is WSHSY and CDR2 is SAAADI. After removal of 6 bases from V and 5 bases from J, the junction contained 9 bases not matched to a gene. CDR3 sequence (DNA): TGCGCCAGCAGAGATCGGACAGGGAAAGACAATGAGCAGTTCTTC. Protein: CASRDRTGKDNEQFF.

The gene calls are TRBV2 and TRBJ2-7; D remains ambiguous. The CDR3 is made up of 14 amino acids. Between the trimmed V and J ends, which lost 3 bases and 4 bases, there was a span of 13 bases. CDR1 and CDR2 (germline): SNHLY, FYNNEI. CDR3 sequence (DNA): TGTGCCAGCAGTGATGTGAGAGATAAATACGAGCAGTACTTC. Amino acids: CASSDVRDKYEQYF.

The table lists this clonotype with many counts. The chain joins TRBV11-2 to TRBJ2-3; no firm D call. The V gene lost 1 base and the J gene lost 1 base, with 9 bases spanning the gap. The CDR3 runs 15 residues. Germline values: CDR1 SGHAT, CDR2 FQNNGV. This chain's CDR3 is CASSLGLRGTDTQYF. CDR3 nucleotides: TGTGCCAGCAGCTTAGGACTGCGAGGCACAGATACGCAGTATTTT.

The table lists this clonotype with a few counts. The chain links TRBV27 to TRBJ2-5; tentative D call: TRBD2 (6 bases). TRBJ2-1 explains the end of the DNA better; the J call may be wrong. Germline CDR1 is MNHEY and CDR2 is SMNVEV (reference sequence). The CDR3 totals 15 residues. CDR3: CASSLSAGPHNEQFF. For the CDR3, the DNA is TGTGCCAGCAGTTTATCGGCGGGGCCGCACAATGAGCAGTTCTTC.

DNA of the CDR3: TGCGCCAGCACCTACCAGGGGTCAACTAATGAAAAACTGTTTTTT. Protein product: CASTYQGSTNEKLFF. The chain links TRBV5-1 to TRBJ1-4; weak D call: TRBD1 (6 bases). CDR1 and CDR2 (germline): SGHRS, YFSETQ. The V and J ends lost 6 bases and 0 bases respectively, with 12 bases between them. CDR3 length: 15 amino acids.

This clonotype was found many times. J is TRBJ1-5 and V is TRBV20-1; 7 positions agree with TRBD1. CDR1 and CDR2 (germline): DFQATT, SNEGSKA (reference sequence). This CDR3 has 14 amino acids. After removal of 3 bases from V and 3 bases from J, the junction contained 5 bases not matched to a gene. CDR3 protein: CSARPGQTNQPQHF. CDR3 bases: TGCAGTGCTAGGCCGGGACAGACCAATCAGCCCCAGCATTTT.

Worth noting for this clonotype: The CDR3 does not close with the conserved phenylalanine or tryptophan, likely indicating a read error. The chain is built from TRBV28 and TRBJ2-2, with D unresolved. Germline V gene sequence: CDR1 MDHEN, CDR2 SYDVKM. CDR3 length: 12 residues. V lost 6 bases and J 1 base, leaving 3 bases between the germline ends. This CDR3 reads CASRVNTGELFS. The DNA of the CDR3 is TGTGCCAGCAGGGTGAACACCGGGGAGCTGTTTTCT.

This clonotype was detected many times. The CDR3 region has the DNA TGTGCCAGCAGTTACGTGGGAACCGGGGAGCTGTTTTTT. This gives the protein CASSYVGTGELFF. The chain is built from TRBV28 and TRBJ2-2; D ambiguous. The germline V gene encodes CDR1 MDHEN and CDR2 SYDVKM. V gave up 4 bases and J gave up 5 bases, with 8 bases separating them. The CDR3 has 13 residues. Together with reference TRBV28 and TRBJ2-2, the CDR3 gives the full variable domain: DVKVTQSSRYLVKRTGEKVFLECVQDMDHENMFWYRQDPGLGLRLIYFSYDVKMKEKGDIPEGYSVSREKKERFSLILESASTNQTSMYLCASSYVGTGELFFGEGSRLTVL.

The sample holds many counts of this clonotype. V is TRBV11-2 and J is TRBJ1-1; no clear D gene. CDR3 length equals 14 residues. V gave up 2 bases and J gave up 7 bases, with 14 bases separating them. Germline V gives CDR1 SGHAT, CDR2 FQNNGV. CDR3 nucleotide sequence: TGTGCCAGCAGCTTAAACTTGGTAAGAGGTGAAGCTTTCTTT. This codes for CASSLNLVRGEAFF.

This clonotype was detected ten times or more. V is TRBV7-9 and J is TRBJ2-7; possibly TRBD1 for D (6 bases). CDR3 length: 15 amino acids. Germline V gene data show CDR1 as SEHNR and CDR2 as FQNEAQ (reference sequence). V was clipped by 5 bases and J by 2 bases, with 16 bases between them. This CDR3 is CASSPGAGSTYEQYF. CDR3 in DNA: TGTGCCAGCAGCCCAGGGGCAGGGAGCACCTACGAGCAGTACTTC.